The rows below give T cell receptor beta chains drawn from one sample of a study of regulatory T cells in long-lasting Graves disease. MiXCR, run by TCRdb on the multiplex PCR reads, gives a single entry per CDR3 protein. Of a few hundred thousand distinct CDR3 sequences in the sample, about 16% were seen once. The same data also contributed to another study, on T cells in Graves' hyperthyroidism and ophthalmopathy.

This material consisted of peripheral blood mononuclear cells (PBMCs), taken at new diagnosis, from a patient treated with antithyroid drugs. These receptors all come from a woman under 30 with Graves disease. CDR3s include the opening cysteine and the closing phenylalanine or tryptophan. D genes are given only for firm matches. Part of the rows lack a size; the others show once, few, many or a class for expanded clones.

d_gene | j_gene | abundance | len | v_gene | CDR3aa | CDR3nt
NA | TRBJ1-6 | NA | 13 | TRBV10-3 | CAISDREGSPLHF | TGTGCCATCAGTGACAGGGAAGGTTCACCCCTCCACTTT
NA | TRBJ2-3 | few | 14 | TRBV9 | CASSRGDNTDTQYF | TGTGCCAGCAGCAGGGGAGACAACACAGATACGCAGTATTTT
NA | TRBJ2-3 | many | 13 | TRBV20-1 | CSARAGYTDTQYF | TGCAGTGCTAGGGCCGGCTACACAGATACGCAGTATTTT
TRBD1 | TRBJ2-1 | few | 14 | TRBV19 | CASSDRGGVNEQFF | TGTGCCAGTAGCGACAGGGGTGGGGTTAATGAGCAGTTCTTC
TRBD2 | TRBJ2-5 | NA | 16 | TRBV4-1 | CASSGTSGDSGETQYF | TGCGCCAGCAGCGGGACTAGCGGGGATTCAGGAGAGACCCAGTACTTC
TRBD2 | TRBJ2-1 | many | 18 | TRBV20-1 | CSARDHGTSFRSYNEQFF | TGCAGTGCTAGAGATCATGGGACTAGCTTTCGCTCCTACAATGAGCAGTTCTTC
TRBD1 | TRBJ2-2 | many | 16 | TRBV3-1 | CASSLVTGSNTGELFF | TGTGCCAGCAGCCTTGTGACAGGGTCGAACACCGGGGAGCTGTTTTTT
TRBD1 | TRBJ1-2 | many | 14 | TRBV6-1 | CASTRGQYNYGYTF | TGTGCCAGCACCAGGGGACAGTACAACTATGGCTACACCTTC
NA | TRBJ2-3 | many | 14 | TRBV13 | CASTLGELPHTQYF | TGTGCCAGCACCCTAGGCGAGTTACCACATACGCAGTATTTT
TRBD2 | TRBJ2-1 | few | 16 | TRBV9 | CASSALAGVRYNEQFF | TGTGCCAGCAGCGCCCTAGCGGGGGTTAGGTACAATGAGCAGTTCTTC
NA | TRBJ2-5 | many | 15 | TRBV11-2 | CASSRLTGFQETQYF | TGTGCCAGCAGCCGCTTGACAGGATTCCAAGAGACCCAGTACTTC
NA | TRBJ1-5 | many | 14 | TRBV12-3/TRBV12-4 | CASSLMGSNQPQHF | TGTGCCAGCAGTTTAATGGGAAGCAATCAGCCCCAGCATTTT
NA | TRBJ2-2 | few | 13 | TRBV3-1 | CASSQGGTGELFF | TGTGCCAGCAGCCAAGGAGGCACCGGGGAGCTGTTTTTT
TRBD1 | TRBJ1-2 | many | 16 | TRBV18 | CASSPNGIQGAGGYTF | TGTGCCAGCTCACCGAACGGTATACAGGGGGCAGGTGGCTACACCTTC
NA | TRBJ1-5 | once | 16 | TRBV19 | CASSIAGVNSNQPQHF | TGTGCCAGTAGTATAGCAGGGGTAAATAGCAATCAGCCCCAGCATTTT
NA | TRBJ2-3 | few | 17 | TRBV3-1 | CASSDLRWDLGADTQYF | TGTGCCAGCAGTGATCTTCGCTGGGACCTAGGGGCAGATACGCAGTATTTT
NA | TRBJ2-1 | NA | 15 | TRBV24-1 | CATSDSAGRHNEQFF | TGTGCCACCAGTGATTCGGCAGGCCGACACAATGAGCAGTTCTTC
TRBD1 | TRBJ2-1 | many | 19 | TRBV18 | CASSPRQGAPTDSYNEQFF | TGTGCCAGCTCACCGAGACAGGGGGCGCCTACAGACTCCTACAATGAGCAGTTCTTC
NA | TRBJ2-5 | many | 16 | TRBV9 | CASSPHSEGPQETQYF | TGTGCCAGCAGCCCACACTCCGAGGGACCACAAGAGACCCAGTACTTC
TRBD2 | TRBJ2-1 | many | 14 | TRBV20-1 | CSVIAGGRVNEQFF | TGCAGTGTCATAGCGGGAGGGCGGGTCAATGAGCAGTTCTTC
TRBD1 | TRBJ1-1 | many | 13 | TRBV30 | CAGKGGRNTEAFF | TGTGCCGGAAAAGGGGGCCGGAACACTGAAGCTTTCTTT
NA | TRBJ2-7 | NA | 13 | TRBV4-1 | CASSPGISYEQYF | TGCGCCAGCAGCCCAGGAATCTCCTACGAGCAGTACTTC
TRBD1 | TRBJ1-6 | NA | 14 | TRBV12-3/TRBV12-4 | CASRKGAENSPLQF | TGTGCCAGCAGGAAGGGGGCTGAGAATTCACCCCTCCAGTTT
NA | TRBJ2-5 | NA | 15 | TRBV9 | CASSVAAQIQETQYF | TGTGCCAGCAGCGTAGCGGCCCAGATCCAAGAGACCCAGTACTTC
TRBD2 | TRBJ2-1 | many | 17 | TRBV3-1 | CASSQDLAGAGRIEQFF | TGTGCCAGCAGCCAAGATCTGGCGGGAGCCGGTCGGATTGAGCAGTTCTTC
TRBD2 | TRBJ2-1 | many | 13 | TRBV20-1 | CSANGRAENEQFF | TGCAGTGCCAACGGGAGGGCCGAGAATGAGCAGTTCTTC
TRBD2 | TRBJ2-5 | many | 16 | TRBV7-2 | CASSLAQRGGQETQYF | TGTGCCAGCAGCTTAGCTCAGCGGGGGGGCCAAGAGACCCAGTACTTC
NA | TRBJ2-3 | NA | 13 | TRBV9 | CAGSATSTDTQYF | TGTGCCGGCAGCGCTACTAGCACAGATACGCAGTATTTT
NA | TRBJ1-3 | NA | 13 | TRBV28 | CASNLDSGNTIYF | TGTGCCAGCAACCTGGACTCTGGAAACACCATATATTTT
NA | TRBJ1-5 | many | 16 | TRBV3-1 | CASSQVPSYSNQPQHF | TGTGCCAGCAGCCAAGTCCCCTCTTATAGCAATCAGCCCCAGCATTTT
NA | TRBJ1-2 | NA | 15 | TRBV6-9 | CASSSKLPGDYGYTF | TGTGCCAGCAGTTCTAAGTTACCCGGTGACTATGGCTACACCTTC
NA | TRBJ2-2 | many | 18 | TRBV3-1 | CASSQVRPGPKNTGELFF | TGTGCCAGCAGCCAAGTCCGTCCGGGACCCAAGAACACCGGGGAGCTGTTTTTT
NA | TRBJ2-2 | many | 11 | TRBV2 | CASTKARELFF | TGTGCCAGCACCAAAGCTAGGGAGCTGTTTTTT
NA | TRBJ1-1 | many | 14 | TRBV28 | CASSPSRTNTEAFF | TGTGCCAGCAGTCCTTCCAGAACCAACACTGAAGCTTTCTTT
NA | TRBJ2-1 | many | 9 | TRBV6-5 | CASSFAQFF | TGTGCCAGCAGTTTCGCACAGTTCTTC
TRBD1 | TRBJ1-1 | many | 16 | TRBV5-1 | CASSLAGGRPATEAFF | TGCGCCAGCAGCTTGGCAGGGGGCAGACCGGCCACTGAAGCTTTCTTT
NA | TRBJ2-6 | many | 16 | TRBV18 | CASSPQGTSGANVLTF | TGTGCCAGCTCACCACAGGGGACGTCTGGGGCCAACGTCCTGACTTTC
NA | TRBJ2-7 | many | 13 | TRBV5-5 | CASSLRRDNEQYF | TGTGCCAGCAGCCTTCGTCGGGACAACGAGCAGTACTTC
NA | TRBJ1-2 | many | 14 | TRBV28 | CASRPSGSNYGYTF | TGTGCCAGCAGACCTAGCGGCTCGAACTATGGCTACACCTTC
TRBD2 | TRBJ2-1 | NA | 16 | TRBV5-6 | CASSDTGLAGGNEQFF | TGTGCCAGCAGCGATACTGGACTAGCGGGCGGCAATGAGCAGTTCTTC
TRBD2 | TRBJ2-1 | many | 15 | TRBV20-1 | CSARVPTSGMIEQFF | TGCAGTGCTAGAGTACCGACTAGCGGGATGATTGAGCAGTTCTTC
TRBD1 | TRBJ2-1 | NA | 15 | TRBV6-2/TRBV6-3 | CASSSGQGVYNEQFF | TGTGCCAGCAGTTCGGGACAGGGGGTCTACAATGAGCAGTTCTTC
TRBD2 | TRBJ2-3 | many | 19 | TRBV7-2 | CASSLARLASGSSADTQYF | TGTGCCAGCAGCTTGGCCCGTTTGGCTAGCGGGAGTTCGGCAGATACGCAGTATTTT
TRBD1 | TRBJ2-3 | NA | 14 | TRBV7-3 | CASSRGPGADTQYF | TGTGCCAGCAGTAGGGGGCCTGGGGCAGATACGCAGTATTTT
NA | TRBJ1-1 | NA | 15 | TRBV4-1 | CASSQGAQPGTEAFF | TGCGCCAGCAGCCAAGGGGCGCAGCCGGGGACTGAAGCTTTCTTT
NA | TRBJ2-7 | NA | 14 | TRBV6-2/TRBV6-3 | CASSLSLTTYEQYF | TGTGCCAGCAGTTTATCATTGACGACCTACGAGCAGTACTTC
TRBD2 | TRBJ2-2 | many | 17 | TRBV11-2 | CASSLDSLAVDTGELFF | TGTGCCAGCAGCTTAGACTCCCTAGCGGTGGACACCGGGGAGCTGTTTTTT
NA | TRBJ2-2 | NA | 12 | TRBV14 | CASSPGFGELFF | TGTGCCAGCAGCCCGGGGTTCGGGGAGCTGTTTTTT
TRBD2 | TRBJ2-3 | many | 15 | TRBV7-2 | CASSSSGGAGDTQYF | TGTGCCAGCAGCTCAAGCGGGGGGGCCGGAGATACGCAGTATTTT
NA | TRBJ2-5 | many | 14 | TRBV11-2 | CASSLDPGVETQYF | TGTGCCAGCAGCTTAGATCCGGGAGTGGAGACCCAGTACTTC